These 30 T cell receptor beta chains came from one sample sequenced in a study of identical twins. Each CDR3 protein is one row after TCRdb ran MiXCR on the 5' RACE reads. This sample has 690,000 or so distinct CDR3 sequences; under 9% occur once, and the top ten carry around 0.98%. The sample was also reused in another study, on yellow fever vaccine responses in identical twins.

Sequenced: PBMCs. The receptor set was obtained from a woman aged 18 to 35 in good health.

This clonotype was counted only a few times. The J gene is TRBJ2-3, the V gene TRBV6-1; a possible D gene is TRBD2 (7 bases). CDR3 length equals 14 residues. The germline V and J ends were trimmed by 7 bases and 6 bases, with 17 bases remaining between them. Germline CDR1 and CDR2: MNHNS and SASEGT. This CDR3 is CASIRVQGGDTQYF. DNA of the CDR3: TGTGCCAGCATCAGGGTACAGGGAGGGGATACGCAGTATTTT.

Many counts were recorded for this clonotype. The V call is TRBV5-5, the J call TRBJ2-2; 10 bases fit TRBD2. Per the germline V gene, CDR1 is SGHKS and CDR2 is YYEKEE (reference sequence). This CDR3 region has 16 residues. The ends lost 5 bases at V and 6 bases at J; junction bases unmatched: 10. The CDR3 region is CASSLLAGARAGELFF. The CDR3 bases are TGTGCCAGCAGTTTGCTAGCGGGGGCCAGGGCCGGGGAGCTGTTTTTT.

This clonotype was counted only a few times. This rearrangement joins TRBV27 to TRBJ2-3; possible D gene TRBD2, 5 bases. Germline assignment: CDR1 MNHEY and CDR2 SMNVEV (reference sequence). V was clipped by 3 bases and J by 0 bases, with 10 bases between them. The CDR3 runs to 15 residues. DNA for the CDR3: TGTGCCAGCAGTTTTCTGAGCGGTAGCACAGATACGCAGTATTTT. Protein sequence: CASSFLSGSTDTQYF.

This clonotype was recorded many times. The rearrangement uses TRBV24-1 and TRBJ2-1; 7 bases are a match to TRBD2. The CDR3 runs 15 residues. Germline V gene lookup returns CDR1 KGHDR and CDR2 SFDVKD. V lost 6 bases and J lost 2; bases outside the gene matches: 6. The CDR3 protein is CATSPVRGTYNEQFF. In nucleotides, the CDR3 is TGTGCCACCAGTCCCGTGCGGGGGACCTACAATGAGCAGTTCTTC.

V is TRBV15 and J is TRBJ2-5; D uncertain. The CDR3 consists of 14 residues. Trimming removed 0 bases from V and 2 bases from J, with 7 bases in between. Germline CDR1 reads LNHNV; CDR2 reads YYDKDF (reference sequence). CDR3 bases: TGTGCCACCAGCAGAGATAACAGTCAAGAGACCCAGTACTTC. Translating it yields CATSRDNSQETQYF.

This clonotype was seen repeatedly, ten times or more. This chain links TRBV12-3 or TRBV12-4 with TRBJ2-7, with D possibly called TRBD1 or TRBD2 (5 bases each). V lost 8 bases and J 0 bases, leaving 11 bases between the germline ends. The CDR3 consists of 13 residues. The chain's CDR3 is CASGDLPSYEQYF. The CDR3 nucleotides are TGTGCCAGCGGGGACCTACCCTCCTACGAGCAGTACTTC.

This clonotype was recorded many times. CDR3 in DNA: TGCAGCGTTGGGACTAGCGGGAAATTCAATGAGCAGTTCTTC. It encodes CSVGTSGKFNEQFF. V usage is TRBV29-1 and J usage is TRBJ2-1, with 12 bases fitting TRBD2. With 4 bases clipped from V and 6 bases from J, the junction kept 4 bases outside the gene matches. The CDR3 totals 14 residues. Germline values: CDR1 SQVTM, CDR2 ANQGSEA.

There are many counts of this clonotype. The V and J genes are TRBV7-9 and TRBJ1-2; D perhaps matches TRBD1 (6 bases). Trimming shortened V by 5 bases and J by 0 bases, and 10 bases separated the two germline ends. CDR3 length equals 14 residues. The germline CDR1 and CDR2 sequences are SEHNR and FQNEAQ (reference sequence). The DNA of the CDR3 is TGTGCCAGCAGCAGGACAGCGTCTAACTATGGCTACACCTTC. The encoded protein is CASSRTASNYGYTF. The variable domain in full, with the rest retrieved from reference TRBV7-9 and TRBJ1-2, is DTGVSQNPRHKITKRGQNVTFRCDPISEHNRLYWYRQTLGQGPEFLTYFQNEAQLEKSRLLSDRFSAERPKGSFSTLEIQRTEQGDSAMYLCASSRTASNYGYTFGSGTRLTVV.

This clonotype was found many times. The V and J genes are TRBV7-9 and TRBJ2-3, with D possibly TRBD2 on 7 matching bases. Between the trimmed V and J ends, which lost 1 base and 1 base, there was a span of 12 bases. The length of the CDR3 is 16 residues. Germline values: CDR1 SEHNR, CDR2 FQNEAQ (reference sequence). DNA of the CDR3: TGTGCCAGCAGCTTAGACGGGGGGCCGGGCACAGATACGCAGTATTTT. Amino acids: CASSLDGGPGTDTQYF.

This clonotype was detected only a few times. The rearrangement joins TRBV20-1 to TRBJ2-7; D is uncertain. V was trimmed by 0 bases and J by 5 bases, leaving 14 bases between them. Germline V CDR1 and CDR2: DFQATT, SNEGSKA (reference sequence). The CDR3 is 14 residues long. This CDR3 is CSARERQPKDEQYF. DNA for the CDR3: TGCAGTGCTAGAGAGCGGCAGCCTAAGGACGAGCAGTACTTC.

V and J are TRBV28 and TRBJ2-3, with TRBD1 matching 9 bases. Germline CDR1 reads MDHEN; CDR2 reads SYDVKM. CDR3 length: 15 residues. After removal of 5 bases from V and 6 bases from J, the junction contained 9 bases not matched to a gene. The CDR3 sequence is CASSTRDRVLDTQYF. DNA of the CDR3: TGTGCCAGCAGTACACGGGACAGGGTACTCGATACGCAGTATTTT.

This clonotype was recorded a few times. This chain connects TRBV29-1 to TRBJ2-4; the D gene is possibly TRBD1 (5 bases). This CDR3 spans 14 amino acids. Trimming removed 7 bases at V and 0 bases at J, with 13 bases between. Germline assignment: CDR1 SQVTM and CDR2 ANQGSEA. Here the CDR3 reads CSARQTLAKNIQYF. The CDR3 region has the DNA TGCAGCGCACGACAGACTCTAGCCAAAAACATTCAGTACTTC.

This rearrangement joins TRBV30 to TRBJ2-7, with TRBD2 matching 13 bases. The V gene end was trimmed by 6 bases and the J gene end by 4 bases; junction bases not matched to a gene: 3. CDR1 GTSNPN and CDR2 SVGIG come from the germline V gene (reference sequence). This CDR3 is built from 13 residues. The CDR3 coding sequence is TGTGCCTGCAGGACTAGCGGGGGATACGAGCAGTACTTC. It codes for CACRTSGGYEQYF. Based on the CDR3 plus reference TRBV30 and TRBJ2-7, the full variable domain is SQTIHQWPATLVQPVGSPLSLECTVEGTSNPNLYWYRQAAGRGLQLLFYSVGIGQISSEVPQNLSASRPQDRQFILSSKKLLLSDSGFYLCACRTSGGYEQYFGPGTRLTVT.

This rearrangement joins TRBV6-5 to TRBJ2-2; D is possibly TRBD2 (5 bases). The V end was cut by 0 bases, the J end by 8 bases, with 16 bases between. CDR1 and CDR2 (germline): MNHEY, SVGAGI. The CDR3 has 16 amino acids. The CDR3 DNA reads TGTGCCAGCAGTTACTCTCTGGACTTCCAGTCGGGGGAGCTGTTTTTT. This translates into CASSYSLDFQSGELFF.

This clonotype turned up a few times. The genes are TRBV6-5 and TRBJ1-5; 7 positions agree with TRBD1. Germline lookup yields CDR1 MNHEY and CDR2 SVGAGI. This CDR3 region has 15 residues. J gave up 1 base and V 4 bases, and 4 bases lay outside the gene matches. In nucleotides, the CDR3 is TGTGCCAGCAGTTCCTCAGGGGGGAGCAATCAGCCCCAGCATTTT. Translating gives CASSSSGGSNQPQHF.

The gene calls are TRBV2 and TRBJ2-1, with 13 nucleotides matching TRBD2. Germline V gene sequence: CDR1 SNHLY, CDR2 FYNNEI. J lost 7 bases, V lost 8 bases, and 11 bases had no gene match. The CDR3 consists of 16 residues. The CDR3 DNA sequence: TGTGCCAGCGGATTCCCGGGACTAGCGGGGACGAATGAGCAGTTCTTC. Translating it yields CASGFPGLAGTNEQFF.

The CDR3 reads CASSYSRRAYEQYF. The DNA of the CDR3 is TGTGCCAGCAGTTACTCGCGCAGAGCCTACGAGCAGTACTTC. The genes are TRBV6-5 and TRBJ2-7; D is ambiguous. Per the germline V gene, CDR1 is MNHEY and CDR2 is SVGAGI. Between the trimmed V and J ends, which lost 0 bases and 2 bases, there was a span of 8 bases. CDR3 length: 14 residues.

The chain links TRBV28 to TRBJ2-7; 7 bases match TRBD2. The CDR3 sequence is 15 residues long. CDR1 MDHEN and CDR2 SYDVKM come from the germline V gene. After removal of 6 bases from V and 0 bases from J, the junction contained 8 bases not matched to a gene. The CDR3 loop is CASSIAGVSSYEQYF. CDR3 DNA: TGTGCCAGCAGCATAGCGGGCGTAAGCTCCTACGAGCAGTACTTC.

V gene TRBV7-3 combines with J gene TRBJ2-1, with 11 nucleotides matching TRBD2. V shed 5 bases, J shed 5 bases, and the junction held 11 bases outside the gene matches. Per germline, CDR1 SGHTA and CDR2 FQGTGA. CDR3 length: 17 residues. CDR3 DNA sequence: TGTGCCAGCAGCGAAGAACCGGGACTAGCGGACCACAATGAGCAGTTCTTC. Translated: CASSEEPGLADHNEQFF.

This clonotype was seen a handful of times. The chain employs TRBV2 and TRBJ2-2, with 7 bases fitting TRBD2. V gave up 11 bases and J gave up 2 bases; unmatched junction bases: 20. The CDR3 has 18 residues. CDR1 and CDR2 (germline): SNHLY, FYNNEI. This chain's CDR3 is CAFSPSGGRGSNTGELFF. In nucleotides, the CDR3 is TGTGCCTTCAGTCCCTCGGGCGGGAGAGGTTCAAACACCGGGGAGCTGTTTTTT.

The chain combines TRBV7-6 with TRBJ2-7, with a tentative D call TRBD2 (6 bases). The CDR3 totals 14 residues. Germline-derived CDR1 and CDR2 are SGHVS and FNYEAQ. Trimming removed 1 base from V and 3 bases from J, with 10 bases in between. The CDR3 DNA sequence: TGTGCCAGCAGCTTAGTCCTTAGCGGCTACGAGCAGTACTTC. Translation gives CASSLVLSGYEQYF.

This clonotype has a handful of counts. The V and J genes are TRBV12-3 or TRBV12-4 and TRBJ2-1; 9 bases are a match to TRBD1. J gave up 7 bases and V 5 bases, and 9 bases lay outside the gene matches. This CDR3 spans 15 amino acids. The CDR3 is CASSLTGGVSNEQFF. CDR3 in DNA: TGTGCCAGCAGTCTGACAGGGGGAGTATCAAATGAGCAGTTCTTC.

This chain links TRBV25-1 with TRBJ2-3, with 10 bases identical to TRBD2. The V gene's germline CDR1 is MGHDK and CDR2 SYGVNS. With 0 bases clipped from V and 8 bases from J, the junction kept 8 bases outside the gene matches. The CDR3 extends over 16 amino acids. CDR3 bases: TGTGCCAGCAGTGAATACGGGAGCGGGGGGGCCGGTACGCAGTATTTT. Translation: CASSEYGSGGAGTQYF.

The V call is TRBV5-6, the J call TRBJ2-7, with 7 bases that match TRBD1. Germline V lookup: CDR1 SGHDT, CDR2 YYEEEE. The V and J ends lost 1 base and 3 bases, in that order; junction bases with no gene match: 4. CDR3 size: 14 residues. CDR3 bases: TGTGCCAGCAGCTTGACCGGACAGGTCTACGAGCAGTACTTC. Protein: CASSLTGQVYEQYF.

The chain links TRBV12-3 or TRBV12-4 to TRBJ2-5; D gene ambiguous. V gave up 5 bases and J gave up 3 bases, with 16 bases separating them. This CDR3 has 15 amino acids. DNA of the CDR3: TGTGCCAGCAGTAGGCCCCGGGTTAGGGAAGAGACCCAGTACTTC. Encoded protein: CASSRPRVREETQYF.

In this sample, this clonotype turned up many times. The chain has TRBV7-9 and TRBJ1-2; 9 bases are a match to TRBD1. Germline V gives CDR1 SEHNR, CDR2 FQNEAQ (reference sequence). The CDR3 consists of 14 residues. The J segment lost 5 bases and the V segment lost 5 bases, leaving 6 bases of the junction unmatched. The CDR3 loop reads CASSGGGQGYGYTF. In nucleotides, the CDR3 is TGTGCCAGCAGCGGTGGTGGACAGGGGTATGGCTACACCTTC.

This clonotype was observed a few times. The chain has TRBV7-2 and TRBJ2-5; TRBD1 might be the D (5 bases). The germline V gene has CDR1 SGHTA and CDR2 FQGNSA. There are 14 residues in the CDR3. V lost 1 base to trimming and J lost 4 bases, with 10 bases between them. In nucleotides, the CDR3 is TGTGCCAGCAGCTTAGGGGGCTGGGGAGAGACCCAGTACTTC. As protein: CASSLGGWGETQYF.

This clonotype was detected only a few times. This chain connects TRBV5-6 to TRBJ2-1; a possible D gene is TRBD1 (6 bases). Germline V CDR1 and CDR2: SGHDT, YYEEEE. V was shortened by 4 bases and J by 7 bases, with 12 bases between the two germline ends. The CDR3 spans 13 residues. The CDR3 DNA reads TGTGCCAGCAGCACATTCCAGGGGAATGAGCAGTTCTTC. Its protein is CASSTFQGNEQFF.

The gene calls are TRBV5-1 and TRBJ2-7; 12 positions agree with TRBD1. The CDR3 length is 15 residues. The germline gives CDR1 SGHRS, CDR2 YFSETQ. V shed 1 base and J 5 bases; nucleotides not matched to a gene: 4. The CDR3 loop reads CASSLRGQGANEQYF. DNA for the CDR3: TGCGCCAGCAGCTTGCGGGGACAGGGGGCCAACGAGCAGTACTTC. The entire variable domain, with the rest obtained from reference TRBV5-1 and TRBJ2-7, is as follows: KAGVTQTPRYLIKTRGQQVTLSCSPISGHRSVSWYQQTPGQGLQFLFEYFSETQRNKGNFPGRFSGRQFSNSRSEMNVSTLELGDSALYLCASSLRGQGANEQYFGPGTRLTVT.

This clonotype was recorded at least ten times. The chain has TRBV6-1 and TRBJ2-7; tentatively, D is TRBD2 (6 bases). The CDR3 runs 16 residues. The germline V gene encodes CDR1 MNHNS and CDR2 SASEGT. V shed 3 bases and J shed 0 bases, with 15 bases lying between them. The CDR3 protein is CASSEAPMDYSYEQYF. Here the CDR3 DNA reads TGTGCCAGCAGTGAGGCGCCGATGGACTACTCCTACGAGCAGTACTTC.